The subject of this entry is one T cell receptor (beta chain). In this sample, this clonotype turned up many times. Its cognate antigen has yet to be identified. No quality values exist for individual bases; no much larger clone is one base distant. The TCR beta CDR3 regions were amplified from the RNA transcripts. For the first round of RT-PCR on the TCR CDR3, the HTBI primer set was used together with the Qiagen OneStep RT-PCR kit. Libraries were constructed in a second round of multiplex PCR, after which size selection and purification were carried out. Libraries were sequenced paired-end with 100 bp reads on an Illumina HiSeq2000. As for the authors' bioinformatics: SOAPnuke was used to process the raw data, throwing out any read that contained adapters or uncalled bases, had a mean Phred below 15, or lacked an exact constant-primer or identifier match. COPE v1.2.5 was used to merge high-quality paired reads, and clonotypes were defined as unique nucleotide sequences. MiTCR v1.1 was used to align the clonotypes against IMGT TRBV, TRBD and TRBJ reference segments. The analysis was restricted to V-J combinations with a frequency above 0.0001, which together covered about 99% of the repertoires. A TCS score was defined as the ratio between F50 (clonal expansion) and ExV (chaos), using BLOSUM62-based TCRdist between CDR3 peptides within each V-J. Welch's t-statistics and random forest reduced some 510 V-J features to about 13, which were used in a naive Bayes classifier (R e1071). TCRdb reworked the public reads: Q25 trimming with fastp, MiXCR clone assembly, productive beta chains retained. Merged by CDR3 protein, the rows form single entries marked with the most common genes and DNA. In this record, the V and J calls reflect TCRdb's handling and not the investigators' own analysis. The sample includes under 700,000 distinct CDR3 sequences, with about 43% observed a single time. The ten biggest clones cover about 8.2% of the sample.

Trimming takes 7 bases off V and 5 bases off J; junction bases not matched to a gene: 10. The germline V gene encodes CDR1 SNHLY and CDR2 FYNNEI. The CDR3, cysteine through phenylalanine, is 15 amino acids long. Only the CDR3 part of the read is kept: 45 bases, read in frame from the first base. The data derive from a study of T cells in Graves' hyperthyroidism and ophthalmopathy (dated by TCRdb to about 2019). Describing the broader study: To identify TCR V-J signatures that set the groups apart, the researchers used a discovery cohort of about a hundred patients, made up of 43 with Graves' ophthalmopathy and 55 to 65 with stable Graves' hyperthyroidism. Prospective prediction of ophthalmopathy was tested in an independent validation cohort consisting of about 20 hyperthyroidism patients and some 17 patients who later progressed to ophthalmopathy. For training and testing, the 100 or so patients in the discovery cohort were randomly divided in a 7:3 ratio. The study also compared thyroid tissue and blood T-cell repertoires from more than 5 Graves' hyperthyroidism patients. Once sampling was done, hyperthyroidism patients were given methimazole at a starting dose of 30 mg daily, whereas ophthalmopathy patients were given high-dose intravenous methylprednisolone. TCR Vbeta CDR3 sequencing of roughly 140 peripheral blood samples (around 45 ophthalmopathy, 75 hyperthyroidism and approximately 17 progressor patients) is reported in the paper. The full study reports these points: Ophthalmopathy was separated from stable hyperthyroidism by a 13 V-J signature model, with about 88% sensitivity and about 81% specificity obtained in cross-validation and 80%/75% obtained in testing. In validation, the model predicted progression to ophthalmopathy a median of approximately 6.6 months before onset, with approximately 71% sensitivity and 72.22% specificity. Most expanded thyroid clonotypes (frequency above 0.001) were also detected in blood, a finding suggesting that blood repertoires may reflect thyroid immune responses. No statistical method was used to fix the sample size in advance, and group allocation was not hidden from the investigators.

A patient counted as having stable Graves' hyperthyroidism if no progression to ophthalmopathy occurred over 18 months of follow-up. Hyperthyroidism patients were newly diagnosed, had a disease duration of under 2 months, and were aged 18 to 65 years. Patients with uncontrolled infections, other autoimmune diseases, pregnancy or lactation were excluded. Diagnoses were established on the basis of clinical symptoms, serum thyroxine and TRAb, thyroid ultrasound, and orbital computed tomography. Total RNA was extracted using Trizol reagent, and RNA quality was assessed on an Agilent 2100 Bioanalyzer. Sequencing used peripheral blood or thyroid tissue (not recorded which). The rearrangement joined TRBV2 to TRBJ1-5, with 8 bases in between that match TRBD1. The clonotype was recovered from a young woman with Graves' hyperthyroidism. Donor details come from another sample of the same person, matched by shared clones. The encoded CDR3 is CASKSGTGHDQPQHF. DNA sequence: TGTGCCAGCAAATCCGGGACAGGTCACGATCAGCCCCAGCATTTT.